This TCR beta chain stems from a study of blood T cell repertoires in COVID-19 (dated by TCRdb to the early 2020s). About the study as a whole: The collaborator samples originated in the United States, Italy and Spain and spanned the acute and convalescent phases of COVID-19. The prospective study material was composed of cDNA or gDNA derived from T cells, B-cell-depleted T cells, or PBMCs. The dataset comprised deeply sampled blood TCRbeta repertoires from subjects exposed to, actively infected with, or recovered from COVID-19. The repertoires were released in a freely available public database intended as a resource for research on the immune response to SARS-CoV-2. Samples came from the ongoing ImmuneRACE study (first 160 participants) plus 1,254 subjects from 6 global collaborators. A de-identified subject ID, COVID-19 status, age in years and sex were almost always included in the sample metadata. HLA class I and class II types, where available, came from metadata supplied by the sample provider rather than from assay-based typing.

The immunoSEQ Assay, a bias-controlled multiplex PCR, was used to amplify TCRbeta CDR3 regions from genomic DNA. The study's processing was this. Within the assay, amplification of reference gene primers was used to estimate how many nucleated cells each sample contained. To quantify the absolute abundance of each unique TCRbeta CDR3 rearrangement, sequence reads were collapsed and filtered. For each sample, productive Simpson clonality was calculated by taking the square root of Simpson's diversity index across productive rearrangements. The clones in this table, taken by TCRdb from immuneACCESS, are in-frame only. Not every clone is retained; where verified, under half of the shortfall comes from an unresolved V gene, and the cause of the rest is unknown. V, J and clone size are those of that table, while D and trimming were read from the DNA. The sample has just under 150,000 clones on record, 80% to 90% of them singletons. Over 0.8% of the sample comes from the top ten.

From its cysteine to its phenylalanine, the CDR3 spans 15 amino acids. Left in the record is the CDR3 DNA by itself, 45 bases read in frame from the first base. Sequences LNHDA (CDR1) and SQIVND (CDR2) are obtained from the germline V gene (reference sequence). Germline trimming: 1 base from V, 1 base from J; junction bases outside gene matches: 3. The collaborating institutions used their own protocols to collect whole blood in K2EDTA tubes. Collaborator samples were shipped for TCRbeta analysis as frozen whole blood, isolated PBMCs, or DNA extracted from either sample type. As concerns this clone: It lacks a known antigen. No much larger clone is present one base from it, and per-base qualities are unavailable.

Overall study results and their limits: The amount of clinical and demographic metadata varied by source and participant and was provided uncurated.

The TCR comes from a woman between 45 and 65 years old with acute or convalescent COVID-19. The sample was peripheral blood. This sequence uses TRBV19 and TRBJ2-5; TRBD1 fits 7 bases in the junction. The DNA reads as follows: TGTGCCAGTAGTATAGCCCGGGACAGCCAAGAGACCCAGTACTTC. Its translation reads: CASSIARDSQETQYF.